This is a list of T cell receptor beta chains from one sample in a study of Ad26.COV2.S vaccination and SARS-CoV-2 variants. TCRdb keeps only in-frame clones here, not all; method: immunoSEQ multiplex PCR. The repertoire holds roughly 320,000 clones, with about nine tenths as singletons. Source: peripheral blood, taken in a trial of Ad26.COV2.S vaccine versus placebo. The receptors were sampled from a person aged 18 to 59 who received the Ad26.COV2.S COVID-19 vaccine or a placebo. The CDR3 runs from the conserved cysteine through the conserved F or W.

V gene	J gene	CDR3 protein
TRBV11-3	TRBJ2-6	CASSLGGGPGANVLTF
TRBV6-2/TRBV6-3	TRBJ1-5	CASSFGMGHRSNQPQHF
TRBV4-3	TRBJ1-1	CASSQGLVLNTEAFF
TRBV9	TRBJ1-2	CASSAGPNYGYTF
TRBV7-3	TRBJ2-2	CASSLQGGHPGELFF
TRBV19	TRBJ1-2	CASSMGQGNYGYTF
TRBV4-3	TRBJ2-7	CASSQSTGGYEQYF
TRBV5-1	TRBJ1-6	CASSLDSVNSPLHF
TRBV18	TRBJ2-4	CASSPSGFGAKNIQYF
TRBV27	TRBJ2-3	CASKRGGVDTDTQYF
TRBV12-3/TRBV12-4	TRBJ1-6	CASSPQGSPLHF
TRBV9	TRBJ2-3	CASSARASGSTDTQYF